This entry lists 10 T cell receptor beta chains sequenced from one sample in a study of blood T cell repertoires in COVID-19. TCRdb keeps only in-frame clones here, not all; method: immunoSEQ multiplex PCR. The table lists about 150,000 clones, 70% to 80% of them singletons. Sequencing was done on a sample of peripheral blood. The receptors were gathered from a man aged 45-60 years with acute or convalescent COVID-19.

For the CDR3, the DNA is TGCGCCAGCAGCTTGTCGCTAGCGGGGGTGCAAGAGACCCAGTACTTC. It yields the protein CASSLSLAGVQETQYF. The V and J genes are TRBV5-1 and TRBJ2-5; 10 bases match TRBD2. V gave up 1 base and J gave up 2 bases; unmatched junction bases: 5. The CDR3 runs to 16 residues. The V gene's germline CDR1 is SGHRS and CDR2 YFSETQ.

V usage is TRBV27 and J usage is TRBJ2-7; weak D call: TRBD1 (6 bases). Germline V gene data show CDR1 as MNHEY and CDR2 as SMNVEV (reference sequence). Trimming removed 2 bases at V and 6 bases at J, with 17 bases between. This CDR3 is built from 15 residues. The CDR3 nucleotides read TGTGCCAGCAGTTTACGAGCAGGGGCCATGGGCGAGCAGTACGTC. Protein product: CASSLRAGAMGEQYV.

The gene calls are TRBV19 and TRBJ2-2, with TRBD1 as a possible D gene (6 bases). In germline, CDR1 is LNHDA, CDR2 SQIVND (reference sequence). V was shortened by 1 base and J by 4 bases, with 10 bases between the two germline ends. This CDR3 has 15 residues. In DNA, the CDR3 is TGTGCCAGTAGTATAGTGAGGGGGAGCACCGGGGAGCTGTTTTTT. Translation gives CASSIVRGSTGELFF.

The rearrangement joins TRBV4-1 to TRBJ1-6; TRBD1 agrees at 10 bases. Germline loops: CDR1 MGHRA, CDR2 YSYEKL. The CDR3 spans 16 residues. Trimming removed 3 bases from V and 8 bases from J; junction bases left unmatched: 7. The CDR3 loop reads CASSHPSGTGDSPLHF. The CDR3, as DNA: TGCGCCAGCAGCCACCCCTCCGGGACAGGGGATTCACCCCTCCACTTT.

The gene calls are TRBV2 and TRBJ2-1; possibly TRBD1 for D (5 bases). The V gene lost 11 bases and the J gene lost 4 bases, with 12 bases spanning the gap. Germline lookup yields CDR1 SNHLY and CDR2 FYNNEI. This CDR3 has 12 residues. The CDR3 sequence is CAVGVGYNEQFF. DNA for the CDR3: TGTGCCGTAGGGGTGGGGTACAATGAGCAGTTCTTC.

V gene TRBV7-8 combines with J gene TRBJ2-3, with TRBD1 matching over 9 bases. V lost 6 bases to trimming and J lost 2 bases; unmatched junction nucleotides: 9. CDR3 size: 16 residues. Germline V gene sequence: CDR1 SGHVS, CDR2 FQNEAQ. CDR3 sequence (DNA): TGTGCCAGCAGACCTCACCGGGACAGGGCCACAGATACGCAGTATTTT. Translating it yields CASRPHRDRATDTQYF.

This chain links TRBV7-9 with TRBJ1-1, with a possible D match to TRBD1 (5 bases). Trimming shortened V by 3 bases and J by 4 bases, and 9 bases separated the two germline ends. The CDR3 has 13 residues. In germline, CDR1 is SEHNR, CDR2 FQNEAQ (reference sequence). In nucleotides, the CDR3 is TGTGCCAGCAGCTTTTTCGGGGGCACTGAAGCTTTCTTT. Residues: CASSFFGGTEAFF.

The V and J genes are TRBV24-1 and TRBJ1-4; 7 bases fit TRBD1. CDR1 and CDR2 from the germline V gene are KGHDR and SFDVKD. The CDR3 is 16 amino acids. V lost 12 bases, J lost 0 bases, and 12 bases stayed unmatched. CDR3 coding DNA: TGTGCCTCATACAGGGGTACCCCTGCAACTAATGAAAAACTGTTTTTT. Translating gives CASYRGTPATNEKLFF.

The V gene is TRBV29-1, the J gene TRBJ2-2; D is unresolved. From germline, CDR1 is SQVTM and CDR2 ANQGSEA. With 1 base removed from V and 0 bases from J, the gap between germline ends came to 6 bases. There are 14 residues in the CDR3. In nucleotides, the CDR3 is TGCAGCGTTGAAGCAGTTACGAACACCGGGGAGCTGTTTTTT. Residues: CSVEAVTNTGELFF.

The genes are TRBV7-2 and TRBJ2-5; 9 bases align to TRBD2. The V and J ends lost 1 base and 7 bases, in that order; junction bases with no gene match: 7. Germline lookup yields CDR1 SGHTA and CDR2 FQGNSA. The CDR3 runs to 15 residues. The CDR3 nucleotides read TGTGCCAGCAGCTTAGGTGGCGGGGGGGAGGGGACCCAGTACTTC. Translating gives CASSLGGGGEGTQYF.